This passage covers 28 T cell receptor beta chains from one sample sequenced in a study of cytomegalovirus exposure and HLA in healthy donors. Use of 60 Vbeta and 13 Jbeta primers characterized the PCR. TCRdb's table, derived via immunoSEQ multiplex PCR, lists solely in-frame clones and lacks some. The sample includes 50,000 to 65,000 clones, less than 85% seen only once; the top ten take just over 3%. Specimen: PBMCs. The source of these receptors is a young woman in good health and CMV-seronegative.

The J gene is TRBJ2-5, the V gene TRBV19; TRBD2 is a possible D gene (5 bases). Per the germline V gene, CDR1 is LNHDA and CDR2 is SQIVND (reference sequence). CDR3 length equals 13 residues. Trimming pared 1 base from V and 3 bases from J, leaving 6 bases between. This CDR3 is CASSIVGEETQYF. DNA of the CDR3: TGTGCCAGTAGTATAGTGGGAGAAGAGACCCAGTACTTC.

This sequence joins TRBV6-5 and TRBJ2-5; weak D call: TRBD2 (6 bases). The germline V gene encodes CDR1 MNHEY and CDR2 SVGAGI. CDR3 size: 13 residues. The V gene lost 6 bases and the J gene lost 7 bases, with 15 bases spanning the gap. This chain's CDR3 is CASRKDPAGTQYF. The CDR3 DNA reads TGTGCCAGCAGGAAGGACCCAGCGGGGACCCAGTACTTC.

The chain uses TRBV27 and TRBJ2-7; 8 bases map to TRBD2. Germline V gene data show CDR1 as MNHEY and CDR2 as SMNVEV (reference sequence). J lost 3 bases, V lost 6 bases, and 4 bases had no gene match. The CDR3 extends over 13 amino acids. CDR3 amino acids: CASSSGSLYEQYF. CDR3 nucleotide sequence: TGTGCCAGCAGCAGCGGGAGTCTCTACGAGCAGTACTTC.

This chain links TRBV28 with TRBJ1-5; TRBD1 aligns across 11 bases. V was clipped by 6 bases and J by 5 bases; unmatched bases: 3. Germline loops: CDR1 MDHEN, CDR2 SYDVKM. The CDR3 is made up of 14 amino acids. The CDR3 is CASSPGQGDQPQHF. The CDR3 nucleotides are TGTGCCAGCAGCCCGGGACAGGGGGATCAGCCCCAGCATTTT.

Concerning this clone: Germline is not matched at one junction end, which may reflect a read error. The chain is built from TRBV23-1 and TRBJ1-2; tentatively, D is TRBD1 (6 bases). TRBV23-1 is an ORF, and what it does is uncertain. This CDR3 has 13 amino acids. The CDR3 here is CASSQEGTRIYAF. CDR3 coding DNA: TGCGCCAGCAGTCAAGAGGGGACACGGATCTACGCCTTC.

The V gene is TRBV18, the J gene TRBJ2-1, with no clear D. Germline V gives CDR1 KGHSH, CDR2 LQKENI. This CDR3 has 16 residues. Trimming left V 2 bases short and J 4 bases short, with 15 bases between. The CDR3 is CASSPSPAQRYNEQFF. CDR3 coding DNA: TGTGCCAGCTCACCAAGCCCAGCGCAGAGATACAATGAGCAGTTCTTC.

This clone has only one observation. The chain is built from TRBV7-9 and TRBJ2-1; D possibly corresponds to TRBD2 (5 bases). The germline CDR1 and CDR2 sequences are SEHNR and FQNEAQ (reference sequence). CDR3 length: 12 residues. V gave up 4 bases and J gave up 10 bases, with 11 bases separating them. CDR3 sequence reads: CASSSWEPEQFF. The CDR3 DNA is TGTGCCAGCAGCTCATGGGAGCCGGAGCAGTTCTTC.

The chain has TRBV13 and TRBJ2-1, with 7 bases aligning to TRBD2. Germline CDR1 PRHDT, CDR2 FYEKMQ (reference sequence). This CDR3 region has 15 residues. V dropped 1 base and J dropped 5; count of bases not matched to a gene: 5. The CDR3 reads CASSLDRDYHNEQFF. As DNA, the CDR3 is TGTGCCAGCAGCTTAGATAGGGACTACCACAATGAGCAGTTCTTC.

This chain uses TRBV30 with TRBJ2-6; tentatively, D is TRBD1 (6 bases). The germline CDR1 and CDR2 sequences are GTSNPN and SVGIG (reference sequence). The CDR3 sequence is 18 residues long. Trimming left V 3 bases short and J 0 bases short, with 18 bases between. CDR3 sequence (DNA): TGTGCCTGGAGCACCCCGGAACAGGGTACCTCTGGGGCCAACGTCCTGACTTTC. Protein: CAWSTPEQGTSGANVLTF.

This sequence joins TRBV5-1 and TRBJ2-7, with D perhaps matching TRBD1 (6 bases). The CDR3 is made up of 13 amino acids. Germline assignment: CDR1 SGHRS and CDR2 YFSETQ. V lost 4 bases and J 1 base, leaving 9 bases between the germline ends. CDR3 DNA sequence: TGCGCCAGCAGCGGGACAAGTTCCTACGAGCAGTACTTC. Translated: CASSGTSSYEQYF.

The rearrangement uses TRBV19 and TRBJ1-4, with 8 bases fitting TRBD1. Germline-derived CDR1 and CDR2 are LNHDA and SQIVND (reference sequence). CDR3 length: 14 amino acids. The J segment lost 7 bases and the V segment lost 6 bases, leaving 7 bases of the junction unmatched. This CDR3 reads CASRARQGLEKLFF. In nucleotides, the CDR3 is TGTGCCAGTAGGGCCAGACAGGGGCTTGAAAAACTGTTTTTT.

The chain carries TRBV19 and TRBJ1-4; TRBD1 matches at 7 bases. V gave up 3 bases and J gave up 3 bases; unmatched junction bases: 7. CDR3 length: 16 residues. Germline CDR1 reads LNHDA; CDR2 reads SQIVND (reference sequence). The CDR3 sequence is CASSMRTGAANEKLFF. The CDR3 DNA follows: TGTGCCAGTAGTATGAGAACAGGGGCGGCTAATGAAAAACTGTTTTTT.

As DNA, the CDR3 is TGCAGCGTCGGAGGGGCGGTACAAGAGACCCAGTACTTC. It is translated as CSVGGAVQETQYF. This sequence joins TRBV29-1 and TRBJ2-5; D possibly corresponds to TRBD2 (6 bases). Trimming removed 6 bases from V and 2 bases from J, with 13 bases in between. Germline values: CDR1 SQVTM, CDR2 ANQGSEA. This CDR3 spans 13 amino acids.

The rearrangement joins TRBV10-2 to TRBJ2-7; 10 bases map to TRBD1. The CDR3 loop spans 15 amino acids. J gave up 7 bases and V 5 bases, and 11 bases lay outside the gene matches. Looked up from germline, CDR1 is WSHSY and CDR2 is SAAADI. The CDR3 DNA reads as TGCGCCAGCAGTCGTTCTAGACAGGGGGCGGAGGAGCAGTACTTC. Encoded protein: CASSRSRQGAEEQYF.

Concerning this clone: A read error may produce the germline difference seen at one junction end. The chain uses TRBV7-9 and TRBJ2-1, with 7 bases that match TRBD2. This CDR3 has 16 residues. In germline, CDR1 is SEHNR, CDR2 FQNEAQ (reference sequence). The CDR3 region has the DNA TGTTCCAGCAGCTTTATGCTAGCGGAAACCTACAATGAGCAGTTCTTC. Translated: CSSSFMLAETYNEQFF.

The gene calls are TRBV6-7 and TRBJ1-6, with TRBD1 matching 7 bases. TRBV6-7 is labeled an ORF, and its function is uncertain. Unmatched junction bases numbered 12, after V lost 3 bases and J lost 10 bases. This CDR3 is built from 16 residues. The CDR3, as DNA: TGTGCCAGCAGTTATAGGGGGCTCGCAGAAAAATCACCCCTCCACTTT. Its protein product is CASSYRGLAEKSPLHF.

This clone has a handful of counts. The chain employs TRBV6-5 and TRBJ2-7, with D possibly matching TRBD1 (5 bases). This CDR3 has 14 residues. Per the germline V gene, CDR1 is MNHEY and CDR2 is SVGAGI. Trimming cost V 3 bases and J 0 bases, with 9 bases left between them. The DNA of the CDR3 is TGTGCCAGCAGTTATGGCGACAGCTCCTACGAGCAGTACTTC. It codes for CASSYGDSSYEQYF.

This rearrangement joins TRBV18 to TRBJ1-1; 8 bases are a match to TRBD1. The CDR3 consists of 15 residues. The germline gives CDR1 KGHSH, CDR2 LQKENI. V was pared by 5 bases and J by 10 bases, with 15 bases of the junction left unmatched. The CDR3 region is CASSSDRDNKGTAFF. As DNA, the CDR3 is TGTGCCAGCTCATCGGACAGGGACAATAAGGGAACAGCTTTCTTT. Full variable domain (outside the CDR3, taken from reference TRBV18 and TRBJ1-1): NAGVMQNPRHLVRRRGQEARLRCSPMKGHSHVYWYRQLPEEGLKFMVYLQKENIIDESGMPKERFSAEFPKEGPSILRIQQVVRGDSAAYFCASSSDRDNKGTAFFGQGTRLTVV.

The genes are TRBV28 and TRBJ1-2, with D tentatively TRBD1 (5 bases). The CDR3 runs 16 residues. CDR1 is MDHEN, CDR2 SYDVKM, per germline. V was clipped by 6 bases and J by 0 bases, with 17 bases between them. In nucleotides, the CDR3 is TGTGCCAGCAGCGGACCCCTCACGGGGGCTAACTATGGCTACACCTTC. Translating gives CASSGPLTGANYGYTF.

The rearrangement uses TRBV7-8 and TRBJ1-6; D unclear. This CDR3 is 12 amino acids long. Germline assignment: CDR1 SGHVS and CDR2 FQNEAQ. Trimming took 5 bases from V and 10 from J, leaving 9 bases between them. The CDR3 DNA sequence: TGTGCCAGCAGCCTCGTTAGCTCACCCCTCCACTTT. This sequence encodes CASSLVSSPLHF.

The chain combines TRBV7-9 with TRBJ2-2, with 13 bases lining up with TRBD2. The CDR3 extends over 15 amino acids. J lost 8 bases, V lost 5 bases, and 5 bases had no gene match. Per germline, CDR1 SEHNR and CDR2 FQNEAQ (reference sequence). CDR3 DNA: TGTGCCAGCAGCCCCGGACTAGCGGGGGAAGGGGAGCTGTTTTTT. It translates to CASSPGLAGEGELFF. Looking up the rest from reference TRBV7-9 and TRBJ2-2 gives the full variable domain: DTGVSQNPRHKITKRGQNVTFRCDPISEHNRLYWYRQTLGQGPEFLTYFQNEAQLEKSRLLSDRFSAERPKGSFSTLEIQRTEQGDSAMYLCASSPGLAGEGELFFGEGSRLTVL.

On this clone itself: Its ends do not fully match the called genes, so a read error is possible. The rearrangement links TRBV7-7 to TRBJ2-3, with D perhaps matching TRBD1 or TRBD2 (5 bases each). CDR3 length: 13 amino acids. Germline V CDR1 and CDR2: SSHAT, FNYEAQ (reference sequence). In DNA form, the CDR3 reads TGTGCTAGCAGCTTAGCGCAGGGTGATACGCAGTATTTT. This sequence encodes CASSLAQGDTQYF. The full variable domain, with the rest looked up from reference TRBV7-7 and TRBJ2-3, is GAGVSQSPRYKVTKRGQDVTLRCDPISSHATLYWYQQALGQGPEFLTYFNYEAQPDKSGLPSDRFSAERPEGSISTLTIQRTEQRDSAMYRCASSLAQGDTQYFGPGTRLTVL.

CDR3 nucleotides: TGTGCCAGCTCCAGGATAACGCAGCCCCAGCATTTT. This encodes CASSRITQPQHF. This chain uses TRBV2 with TRBJ1-5; no reliable D call. V lost 8 bases to trimming and J lost 7 bases, with 12 bases between them. CDR1 SNHLY and CDR2 FYNNEI come from the germline V gene. The CDR3 runs 12 residues. Full variable domain (outside the CDR3, taken from reference TRBV2 and TRBJ1-5): EPEVTQTPSHQVTQMGQEVILRCVPISNHLYFYWYRQILGQKVEFLVSFYNNEISEKSEIFDDQFSVERPDGSNFTLKIRSTKLEDSAMYFCASSRITQPQHFGDGTRLSIL.

The V gene is TRBV19, the J gene TRBJ1-1, with D unresolved. Germline V gene lookup returns CDR1 LNHDA and CDR2 SQIVND (reference sequence). The V and J ends lost 3 bases and 0 bases respectively, with 14 bases between them. This CDR3 has 16 amino acids. This CDR3 reads CASSIGLRRMNTEAFF. The CDR3 coding sequence is TGTGCCAGTAGTATCGGTTTGAGGCGGATGAACACTGAAGCTTTCTTT.

The gene calls are TRBV27 and TRBJ1-5, with 8 positions matching TRBD1. The CDR3 extends over 19 amino acids. Trimming took 8 bases from V and 0 from J; bases not matched to a gene: 18. Germline V gives CDR1 MNHEY, CDR2 SMNVEV (reference sequence). CDR3: CASPIHRDRPSYSNQPQHF. The CDR3 region has the DNA TGTGCCAGCCCAATCCATCGGGACAGGCCCTCATATAGCAATCAGCCCCAGCATTTT.

The chain couples TRBV6-4 to TRBJ2-6, with 9 nucleotides matching TRBD1. The V gene's germline CDR1 is MRHNA and CDR2 SNTAGT. The length of the CDR3 is 16 residues. V trimming: 10 bases; J trimming: 0 bases; junction bases outside the gene matches: 7. As DNA, the CDR3 is TGTGCCACCCGGGACAGGGAAGACTCTGGGGCCAACGTCCTGACTTTC. This sequence encodes CATRDREDSGANVLTF.

The DNA of the CDR3 is TGCGCCAGCAGACTAAACAATGAGCAGTTCTTC. It yields the protein CASRLNNEQFF. The rearrangement joins TRBV5-1 to TRBJ2-1; D gene ambiguous. V lost 5 bases and J 5 bases, leaving 5 bases between the germline ends. The CDR3 sequence is 11 residues long. Germline V gene sequence: CDR1 SGHRS, CDR2 YFSETQ. Complete variable domain (other parts from reference TRBV5-1 and TRBJ2-1): KAGVTQTPRYLIKTRGQQVTLSCSPISGHRSVSWYQQTPGQGLQFLFEYFSETQRNKGNFPGRFSGRQFSNSRSEMNVSTLELGDSALYLCASRLNNEQFFGPGTRLTVL.

The table lists this clone with a few counts. CDR3 in DNA: TGTGCCAGCAGTTTCCGGATACCGGACAGGGATTTCACAGATACGCAGTATTTT. Translated, it gives CASSFRIPDRDFTDTQYF. The genes are TRBV27 and TRBJ2-3; TRBD1 matches 8 bases. CDR1 and CDR2 from the germline V gene are MNHEY and SMNVEV (reference sequence). This CDR3 comprises 18 residues. Trimming cost V 3 bases and J 2 bases; bases outside gene matches: 13.